Sequencing of this T cell receptor beta chain was carried out in a study of early T cells in non-severe SARS-CoV-2 infection. Study overall: It was bulk RNA from unsorted whole blood that was sequenced, and the chains were unpaired.

Molecules of cDNA were individually given unique molecular identifiers that were attached to them. MiXCR was run by TCRdb on the 5' RACE reads, yielding one entry per CDR3 protein. The profile covers 35,000 to 50,000 distinct CDR3 sequences, with 7% to 7.5% appearing a single time and more than 4.5% taken by the ten largest. The study, taken as a whole, reports: The matching step, a VDJdb search, favored anti-spike CD8 responses and missed private and CD4 specificities.

In the case of this clonotype: What it recognizes is unknown.

Sequencing was carried out using whole blood. The receptor was derived from an adult who was a healthcare worker with PCR-confirmed SARS-CoV-2 infection or an uninfected control (not recorded which).

CDR3 in DNA: TGTGCCAGCAGCCGACAGGGGCCTAATGAAAAACTGTTTTTT. Protein sequence: CASSRQGPNEKLFF. The chain links TRBV27 to TRBJ1-4; 8 nucleotides agree with TRBD1. Unmatched junction bases numbered 3, after V lost 6 bases and J lost 3 bases. The CDR3 has 14 amino acids. The germline V gene encodes CDR1 MNHEY and CDR2 SMNVEV (reference sequence).